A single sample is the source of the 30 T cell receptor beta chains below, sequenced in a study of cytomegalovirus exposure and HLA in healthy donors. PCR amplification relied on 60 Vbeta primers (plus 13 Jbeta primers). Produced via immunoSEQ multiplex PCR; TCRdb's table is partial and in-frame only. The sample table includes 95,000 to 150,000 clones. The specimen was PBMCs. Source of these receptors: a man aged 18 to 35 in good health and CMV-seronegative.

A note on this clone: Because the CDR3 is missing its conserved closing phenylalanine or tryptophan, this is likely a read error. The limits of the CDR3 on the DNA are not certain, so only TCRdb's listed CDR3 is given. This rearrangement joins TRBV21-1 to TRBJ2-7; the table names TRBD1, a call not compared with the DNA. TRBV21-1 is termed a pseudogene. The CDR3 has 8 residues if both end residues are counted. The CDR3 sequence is CASSSSHL.

The CDR3 DNA is TGTGCCAGCAGCCCGATATCACGGGCCGGGGAGCTGTTTTTT. It translates to CASSPISRAGELFF. The chain combines TRBV11-2 with TRBJ2-2, with D uncertain. With 5 bases removed from V and 6 bases from J, the gap between germline ends came to 13 bases. The CDR3 is 14 amino acids. Germline loops: CDR1 SGHAT, CDR2 FQNNGV.

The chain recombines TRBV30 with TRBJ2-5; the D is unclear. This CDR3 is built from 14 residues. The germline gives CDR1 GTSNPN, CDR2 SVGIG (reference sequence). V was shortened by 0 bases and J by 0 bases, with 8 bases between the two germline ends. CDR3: CAWSVPRNQETQYF. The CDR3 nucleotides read TGTGCCTGGAGTGTACCCAGAAACCAAGAGACCCAGTACTTC.

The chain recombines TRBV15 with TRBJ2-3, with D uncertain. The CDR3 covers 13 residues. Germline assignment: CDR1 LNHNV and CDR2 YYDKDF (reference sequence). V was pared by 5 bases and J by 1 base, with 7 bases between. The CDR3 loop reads CATSYVGTDTQYF. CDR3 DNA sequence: TGTGCCACCAGCTATGTTGGCACAGATACGCAGTATTTT.

The CDR3 bases are TGTGCCAGCAGCGGCGGGACAGACTACGAGCAGTACTTC. Translated, it gives CASSGGTDYEQYF. This chain joins TRBV9 and TRBJ2-7; weak D call: TRBD1 (7 bases). The CDR3 contains 13 residues. Germline values: CDR1 SGDLS, CDR2 YYNGEE. The germline V and J ends were trimmed by 3 bases and 3 bases, with 10 bases remaining between them.

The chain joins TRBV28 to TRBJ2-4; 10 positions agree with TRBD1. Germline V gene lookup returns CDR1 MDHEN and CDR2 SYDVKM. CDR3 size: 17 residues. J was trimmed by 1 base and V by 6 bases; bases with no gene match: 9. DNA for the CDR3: TGTGCCAGCAGGGGACAGGGGTACTTTTTGGCCAAAAACATTCAGTACTTC. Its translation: CASRGQGYFLAKNIQYF.

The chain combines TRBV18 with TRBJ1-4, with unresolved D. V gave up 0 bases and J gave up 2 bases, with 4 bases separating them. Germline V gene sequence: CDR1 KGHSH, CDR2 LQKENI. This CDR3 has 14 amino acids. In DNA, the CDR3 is TGTGCCAGCTCACCACCTCGGACTAATGAAAAACTGTTTTTT. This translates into CASSPPRTNEKLFF.

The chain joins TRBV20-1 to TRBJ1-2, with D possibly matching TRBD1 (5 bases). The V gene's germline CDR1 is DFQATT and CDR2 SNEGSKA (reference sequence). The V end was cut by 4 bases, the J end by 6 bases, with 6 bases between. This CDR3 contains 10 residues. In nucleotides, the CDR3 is TGCAGTGCTACAGGGAATGGCTACACCTTC. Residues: CSATGNGYTF.

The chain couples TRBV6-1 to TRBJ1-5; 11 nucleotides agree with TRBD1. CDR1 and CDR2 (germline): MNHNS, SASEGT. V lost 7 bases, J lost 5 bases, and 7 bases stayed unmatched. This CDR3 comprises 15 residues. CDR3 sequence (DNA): TGTGCCAGCAATCCCGGGACAGGGGGAGATCAGCCCCAGCATTTT. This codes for CASNPGTGGDQPQHF.

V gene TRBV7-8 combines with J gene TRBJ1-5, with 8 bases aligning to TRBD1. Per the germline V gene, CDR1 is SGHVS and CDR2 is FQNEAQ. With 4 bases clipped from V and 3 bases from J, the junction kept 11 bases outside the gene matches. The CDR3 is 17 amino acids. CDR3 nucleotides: TGTGCCAGCAGCTCATCTCTGGGACAGGAGTCCAATCAGCCCCAGCATTTT. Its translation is CASSSSLGQESNQPQHF.

The CDR3 sequence is CASGRGTGPTEAFF. DNA of the CDR3: TGTGCCAGCGGGCGGGGGACAGGACCTACTGAAGCTTTCTTT. The chain recombines TRBV6-1 with TRBJ1-1; 8 bases are shared with TRBD1. Germline trimming cut 8 bases from V and 5 bases from J; bases unmatched to any gene: 10. Germline V lookup: CDR1 MNHNS, CDR2 SASEGT. The CDR3 has 14 amino acids.

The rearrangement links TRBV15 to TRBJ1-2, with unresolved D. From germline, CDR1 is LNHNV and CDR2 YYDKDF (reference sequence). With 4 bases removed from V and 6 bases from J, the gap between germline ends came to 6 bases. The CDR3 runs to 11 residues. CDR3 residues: CATSNNDGYTF. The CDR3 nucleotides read TGTGCCACCAGCAACAACGATGGCTACACCTTC.

CDR3: CATSRDSSGKQFF. CDR3 bases: TGTGCCACCAGCAGAGATTCCAGCGGTAAGCAGTTCTTC. The chain employs TRBV15 and TRBJ2-1; possible D gene TRBD2, 5 bases. The V gene lost 0 bases and the J gene lost 11 bases, with 11 bases spanning the gap. The CDR3 spans 13 residues. Germline V gene sequence: CDR1 LNHNV, CDR2 YYDKDF (reference sequence).

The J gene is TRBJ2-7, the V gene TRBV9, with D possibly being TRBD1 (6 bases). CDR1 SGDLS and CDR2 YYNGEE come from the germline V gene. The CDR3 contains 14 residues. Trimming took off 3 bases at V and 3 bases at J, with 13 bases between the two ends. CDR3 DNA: TGTGCCAGCAGCGGAGAGGACAGTTACTACGAGCAGTACTTC. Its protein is CASSGEDSYYEQYF.

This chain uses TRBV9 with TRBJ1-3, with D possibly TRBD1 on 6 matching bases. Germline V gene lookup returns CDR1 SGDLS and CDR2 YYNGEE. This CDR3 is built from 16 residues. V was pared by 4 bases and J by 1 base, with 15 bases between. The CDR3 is CASSSHTTGSGNTIYF. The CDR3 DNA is TGTGCCAGCAGCAGCCACACGACAGGATCTGGAAACACCATATATTTT. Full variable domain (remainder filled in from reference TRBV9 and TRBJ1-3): DSGVTQTPKHLITATGQRVTLRCSPRSGDLSVYWYQQSLDQGLQFLIQYYNGEERAKGNILERFSAQQFPDLHSELNLSSLELGDSALYFCASSSHTTGSGNTIYFGEGSWLTVV.

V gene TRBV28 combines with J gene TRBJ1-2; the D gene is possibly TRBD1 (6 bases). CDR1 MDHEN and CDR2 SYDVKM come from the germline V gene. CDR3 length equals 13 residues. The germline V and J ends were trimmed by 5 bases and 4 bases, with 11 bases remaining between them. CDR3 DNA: TGTGCCAGCAGTCTCCAGGGGTCCTATGGCTACACCTTC. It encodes CASSLQGSYGYTF.

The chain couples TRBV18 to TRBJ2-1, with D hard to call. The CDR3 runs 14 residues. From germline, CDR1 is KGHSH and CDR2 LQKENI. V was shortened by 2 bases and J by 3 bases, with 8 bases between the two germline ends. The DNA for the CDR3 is TGTGCCAGCTCACCATCTGCTAACTACAATGAGCAGTTCTTC. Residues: CASSPSANYNEQFF.

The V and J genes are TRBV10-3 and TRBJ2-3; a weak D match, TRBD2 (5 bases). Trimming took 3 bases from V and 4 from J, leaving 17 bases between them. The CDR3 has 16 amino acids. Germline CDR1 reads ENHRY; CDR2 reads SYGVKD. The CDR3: CAISDTYALAADTQYF. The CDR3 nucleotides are TGTGCCATCAGTGACACCTATGCCCTAGCTGCAGATACGCAGTATTTT.

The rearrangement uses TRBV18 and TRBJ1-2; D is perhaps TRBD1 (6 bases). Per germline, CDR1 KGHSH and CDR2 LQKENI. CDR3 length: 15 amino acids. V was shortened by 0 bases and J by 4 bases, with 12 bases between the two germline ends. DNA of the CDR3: TGTGCCAGCTCACCACCGGACAGCGAAATCTATGGCTACACCTTC. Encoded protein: CASSPPDSEIYGYTF.

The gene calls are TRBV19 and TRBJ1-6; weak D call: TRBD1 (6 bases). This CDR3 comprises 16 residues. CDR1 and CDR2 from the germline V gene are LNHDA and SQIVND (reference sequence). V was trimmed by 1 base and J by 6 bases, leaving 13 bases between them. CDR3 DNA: TGTGCCAGTAGTATAGTGGCCGGACAGAGTAATTCACCCCTCCACTTT. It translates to CASSIVAGQSNSPLHF.

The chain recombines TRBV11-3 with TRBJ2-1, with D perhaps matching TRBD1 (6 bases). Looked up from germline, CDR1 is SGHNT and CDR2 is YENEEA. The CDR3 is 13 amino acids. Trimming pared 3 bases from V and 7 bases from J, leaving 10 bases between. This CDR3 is CASSFRGWNEQFF. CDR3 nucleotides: TGTGCCAGCAGCTTCAGGGGCTGGAATGAGCAGTTCTTC.

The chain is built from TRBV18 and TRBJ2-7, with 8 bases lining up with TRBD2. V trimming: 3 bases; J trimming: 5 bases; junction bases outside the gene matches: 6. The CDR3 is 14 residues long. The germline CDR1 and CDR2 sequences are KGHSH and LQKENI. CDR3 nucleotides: TGTGCCAGCTCACCCGAACTAGCGGCAAACGAGCAGTACTTC. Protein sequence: CASSPELAANEQYF.

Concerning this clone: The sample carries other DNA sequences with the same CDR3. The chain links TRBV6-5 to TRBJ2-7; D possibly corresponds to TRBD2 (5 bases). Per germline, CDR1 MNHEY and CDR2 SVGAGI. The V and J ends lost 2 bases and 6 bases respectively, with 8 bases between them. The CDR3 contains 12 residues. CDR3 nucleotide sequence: TGTGCCAGCAGTTACCTCGGAGGCGAGCAGTACTTC. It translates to CASSYLGGEQYF.

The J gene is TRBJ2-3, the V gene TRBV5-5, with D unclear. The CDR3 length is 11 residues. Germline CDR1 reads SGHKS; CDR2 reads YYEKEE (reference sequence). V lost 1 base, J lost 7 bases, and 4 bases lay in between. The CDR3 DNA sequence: TGTGCCAGCAGCTTGTACAATACGCAGTATTTT. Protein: CASSLYNTQYF. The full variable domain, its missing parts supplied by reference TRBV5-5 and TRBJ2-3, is DAGVTQSPTHLIKTRGQQVTLRCSPISGHKSVSWYQQVLGQGPQFIFQYYEKEERGRGNFPDRFSARQFPNYSSELNVNALLLGDSALYLCASSLYNTQYFGPGTRLTVL.

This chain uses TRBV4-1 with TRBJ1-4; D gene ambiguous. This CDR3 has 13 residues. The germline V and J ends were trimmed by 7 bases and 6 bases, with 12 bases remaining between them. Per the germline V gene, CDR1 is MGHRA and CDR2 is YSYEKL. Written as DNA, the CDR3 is TGCGCCAGCACCCCCGAGTTCTATGAAAAACTGTTTTTT. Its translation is CASTPEFYEKLFF.

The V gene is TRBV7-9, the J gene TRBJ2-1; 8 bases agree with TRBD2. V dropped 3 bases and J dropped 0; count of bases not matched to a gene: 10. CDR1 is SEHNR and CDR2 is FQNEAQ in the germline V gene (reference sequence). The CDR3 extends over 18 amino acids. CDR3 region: CASSLGLAGRSSYNEQFF. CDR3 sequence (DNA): TGTGCCAGCAGCTTGGGCCTAGCGGGTAGAAGCTCCTACAATGAGCAGTTCTTC. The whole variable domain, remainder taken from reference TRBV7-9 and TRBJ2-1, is DTGVSQNPRHKITKRGQNVTFRCDPISEHNRLYWYRQTLGQGPEFLTYFQNEAQLEKSRLLSDRFSAERPKGSFSTLEIQRTEQGDSAMYLCASSLGLAGRSSYNEQFFGPGTRLTVL.

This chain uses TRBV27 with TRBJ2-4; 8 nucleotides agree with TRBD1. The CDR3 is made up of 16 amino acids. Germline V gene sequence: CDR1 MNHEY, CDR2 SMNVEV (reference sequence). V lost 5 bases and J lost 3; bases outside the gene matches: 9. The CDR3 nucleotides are TGTGCCAGCAGTCCGCGGCAGGGGGCGGGCAAAAACATTCAGTACTTC. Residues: CASSPRQGAGKNIQYF.

CDR3 DNA: TGTGCCAGCAGCGCCCAGCGGGAGAACCACGAGCAGTACTTC. Its protein product is CASSAQRENHEQYF. The chain couples TRBV9 to TRBJ2-5, with 8 bases lining up with TRBD2. The end of the DNA aligns better with TRBJ2-7, so the J call may be wrong. The CDR3 is 14 residues long. CDR1 and CDR2 from the germline V gene are SGDLS and YYNGEE.

The CDR3 loop is CASSSITRGRGYTF. The CDR3 DNA is TGTGCCAGCAGCTCCATAACCAGGGGGCGAGGCTACACCTTC. The V and J genes are TRBV7-2 and TRBJ1-2; TRBD1 agrees at 8 bases. CDR3 length: 14 amino acids. V trimming: 4 bases; J trimming: 8 bases; junction bases outside the gene matches: 9. Germline V lookup: CDR1 SGHTA, CDR2 FQGNSA.

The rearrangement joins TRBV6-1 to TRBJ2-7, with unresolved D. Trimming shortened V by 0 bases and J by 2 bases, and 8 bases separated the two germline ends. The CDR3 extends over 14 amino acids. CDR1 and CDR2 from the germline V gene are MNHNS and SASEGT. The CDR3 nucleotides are TGTGCCAGCAGTGAAGCGCTTCAGGCCTACGAGCAGTACTTC. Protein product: CASSEALQAYEQYF.